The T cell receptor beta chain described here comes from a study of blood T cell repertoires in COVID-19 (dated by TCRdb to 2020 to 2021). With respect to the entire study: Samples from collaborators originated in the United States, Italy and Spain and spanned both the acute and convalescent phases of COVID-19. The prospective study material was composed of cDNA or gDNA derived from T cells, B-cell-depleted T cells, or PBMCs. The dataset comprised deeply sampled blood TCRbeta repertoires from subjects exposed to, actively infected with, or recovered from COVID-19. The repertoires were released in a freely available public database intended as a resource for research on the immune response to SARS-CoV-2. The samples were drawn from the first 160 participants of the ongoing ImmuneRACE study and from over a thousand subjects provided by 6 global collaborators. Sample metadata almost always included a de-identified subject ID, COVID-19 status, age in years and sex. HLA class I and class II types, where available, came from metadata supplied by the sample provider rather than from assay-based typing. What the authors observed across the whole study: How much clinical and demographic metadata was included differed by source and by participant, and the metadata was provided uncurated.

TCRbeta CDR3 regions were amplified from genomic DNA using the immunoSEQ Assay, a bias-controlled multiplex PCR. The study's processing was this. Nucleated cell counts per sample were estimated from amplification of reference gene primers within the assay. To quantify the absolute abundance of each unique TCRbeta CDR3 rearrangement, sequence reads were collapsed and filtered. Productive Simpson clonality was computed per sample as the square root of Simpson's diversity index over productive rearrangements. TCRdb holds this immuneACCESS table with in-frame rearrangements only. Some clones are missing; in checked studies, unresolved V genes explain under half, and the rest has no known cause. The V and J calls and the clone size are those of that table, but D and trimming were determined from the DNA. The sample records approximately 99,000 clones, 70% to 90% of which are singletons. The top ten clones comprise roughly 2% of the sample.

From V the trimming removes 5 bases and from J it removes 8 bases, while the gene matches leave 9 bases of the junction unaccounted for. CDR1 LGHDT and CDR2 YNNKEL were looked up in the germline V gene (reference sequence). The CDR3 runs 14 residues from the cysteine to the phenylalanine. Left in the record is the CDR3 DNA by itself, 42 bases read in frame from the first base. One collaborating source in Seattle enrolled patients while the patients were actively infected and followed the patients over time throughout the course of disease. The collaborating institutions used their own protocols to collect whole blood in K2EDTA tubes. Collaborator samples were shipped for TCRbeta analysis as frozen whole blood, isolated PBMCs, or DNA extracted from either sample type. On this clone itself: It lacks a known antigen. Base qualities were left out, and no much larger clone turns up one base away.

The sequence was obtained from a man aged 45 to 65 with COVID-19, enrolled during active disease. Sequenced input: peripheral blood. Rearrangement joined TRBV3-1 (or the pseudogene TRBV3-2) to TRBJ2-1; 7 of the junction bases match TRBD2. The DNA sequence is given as TGTGCCAGCAGCAATGGACTAGAGGTCCATGAGCAGTTCTTC. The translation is CASSNGLEVHEQFF.